This is a list of T cell receptor beta chains from one sample in a study of identical twins. TCRdb reanalysed the 5' RACE reads using MiXCR and keeps one entry per CDR3 protein. The sample carries approximately 680,000 distinct CDR3 sequences, about 7.1% recorded once. This sample also appeared in a second study, on yellow fever vaccine responses in identical twins.

The material sequenced was PBMCs. Source of these receptors: a woman under 30 in good health. Both conserved end residues are part of each CDR3. The D gene is left open where the match is weak. Clone size is given for some rows only: seen once, a few or many times, or a class if the clone is expanded.

>.|TRBJ2-3|.|TRBV2
CASSGPFGQSTDTQYF
TGTGCCAGCAGTGGGCCCTTTGGACAGAGCACAGATACGCAGTATTTT
>many|TRBJ2-7|.|TRBV29-1
CSAAQGELYEQYF
TGCAGCGCGGCACAGGGTGAGCTCTACGAGCAGTACTTC
>many|TRBJ1-5|.|TRBV28
CASSSFIEASDQPQHF
TGTGCCAGCAGTTCTTTTATAGAGGCCAGCGATCAGCCCCAGCATTTT
>.|TRBJ2-2|.|TRBV15
CATSRVWGRGLTGELFF
TGTGCCACCAGCAGAGTATGGGGGAGAGGTTTAACCGGGGAGCTGTTTTTT
>.|TRBJ2-1|TRBD2|TRBV5-6
CASSFGLAGNNEQFF
TGTGCCAGCAGCTTTGGACTAGCGGGAAACAATGAGCAGTTCTTC
>few|TRBJ2-1|.|TRBV21-1
CASSKVVTGVYNEQFF
TGTGCCAGCAGCAAAGTAGTGACAGGGGTTTACAATGAGCAGTTCTTC
>many|TRBJ2-1|.|TRBV6-1
CASSLGTPQTHEQFF
TGTGCCAGCAGTCTTGGGACTCCACAAACCCATGAGCAGTTCTTC
>many|TRBJ2-2|.|TRBV12-3/TRBV12-4
CASSLRAAGGELFF
TGTGCCAGCAGTTTAAGGGCAGCCGGCGGGGAGCTGTTTTTT
>once|TRBJ2-1|.|TRBV4-2
CASSQAVDEQFF
TGTGCCAGCAGCCAAGCGGTAGATGAGCAGTTCTTC
>few|TRBJ2-2|.|TRBV3-1
CASSQEGPGVTGELFF
TGTGCCAGCAGCCAAGAAGGTCCAGGGGTCACCGGGGAGCTGTTTTTT
>many|TRBJ1-5|TRBD1|TRBV10-2
CASSESAGTGGLSNQPQHF
TGCGCCAGCAGTGAGTCGGCGGGGACAGGGGGCTTGAGCAATCAGCCCCAGCATTTT
>few|TRBJ2-3|TRBD2|TRBV7-2
CASSFGTSYTDTQYF
TGTGCCAGCAGCTTCGGGACTAGCTACACAGATACGCAGTATTTT
>many|TRBJ2-3|.|TRBV3-1
CASSQDSESTDTQYF
TGTGCCAGCAGCCAAGATTCGGAAAGCACAGATACGCAGTATTTT
>many|TRBJ1-5|TRBD1|TRBV6-1
CASSRQGGPNQPQHF
TGTGCCAGCAGTCGACAGGGTGGACCCAATCAGCCCCAGCATTTT
>.|TRBJ1-1|.|TRBV12-3/TRBV12-4
CASSLANRDTEAFF
TGTGCCAGCAGTTTGGCTAACAGGGACACTGAAGCTTTCTTT
>.|TRBJ1-2|.|TRBV7-9
CASSSGTTFGYTF
TGTGCCAGCAGCTCCGGGACGACTTTTGGCTACACCTTC
>few|TRBJ1-1|.|TRBV3-1
CATSAGGAYTEAFF
TGTGCCACCTCTGCGGGGGGCGCTTACACTGAAGCTTTCTTT
>.|TRBJ2-3|TRBD2|TRBV27
CASSFPAGPYPDTQYF
TGTGCCAGCAGTTTCCCAGCGGGGCCCTACCCAGATACGCAGTATTTT
>.|TRBJ1-6|.|TRBV6-5
CASSYGPWDEGSPLHF
TGTGCCAGCAGTTACGGCCCCTGGGATGAGGGTTCACCCCTCCACTTT
>.|TRBJ2-1|.|TRBV5-1
CASSRKLAYSDNEQFF
TGCGCCAGCAGCAGAAAACTAGCCTATTCGGACAATGAGCAGTTCTTC
>many|TRBJ2-1|TRBD2|TRBV20-1
CSARDLPSGGASYNEQFF
TGCAGTGCTAGAGATCTTCCTAGCGGGGGGGCTAGTTACAATGAGCAGTTCTTC
>.|TRBJ2-5|TRBD1|TRBV29-1
CSVGTGGNGETQYF
TGCAGCGTTGGGACAGGGGGGAATGGGGAGACCCAGTACTTC
>.|TRBJ1-1|.|TRBV5-5
CASSSTTGSDTEAFF
TGTGCCAGCAGCTCTACGACAGGTTCGGACACTGAAGCTTTCTTT
>.|TRBJ2-5|TRBD1|TRBV6-5
CASSVLSDRGQETQYF
TGTGCCAGCAGTGTACTTTCGGACAGGGGACAAGAGACCCAGTACTTC
>.|TRBJ1-2|.|TRBV29-1
CSVERVSSYGYTF
TGCAGCGTTGAAAGGGTTTCGAGCTATGGCTACACCTTC
>.|TRBJ1-4|.|TRBV12-3/TRBV12-4
CARGPNSNEKLFF
TGTGCCAGGGGACCCAACAGTAATGAAAAACTGTTTTTT
>many|TRBJ2-2|TRBD2|TRBV3-1
CASSPYGPGGTGELFF
TGTGCCAGCAGCCCTTACGGACCCGGGGGGACCGGGGAGCTGTTTTTT
>.|TRBJ2-1|.|TRBV12-3/TRBV12-4
CASSLGGGRPYNEQFF
TGTGCCAGCAGCCTAGGGGGCGGGAGACCCTACAATGAGCAGTTCTTC
>few|TRBJ2-5|.|TRBV28
CASSPQWGVRYF
TGTGCCAGCAGTCCCCAGTGGGGGGTCCGGTACTTC
>few|TRBJ2-3|.|TRBV4-1
CASSYPQGSADTQYF
TGCGCCAGCAGCTACCCCCAGGGATCCGCAGATACGCAGTATTTT
>many|TRBJ2-1|.|TRBV12-3/TRBV12-4
CASIKPEESYNEQFF
TGTGCCAGCATTAAACCAGAGGAATCCTACAATGAGCAGTTCTTC
>many|TRBJ2-2|TRBD1|TRBV6-5
CASSYRQGGGELFF
TGTGCCAGCAGTTACCGACAGGGTGGCGGGGAGCTGTTTTTT
>.|TRBJ1-1|.|TRBV5-5
CASRPGGGRTNTEAFF
TGTGCCAGCAGACCCGGGGGTGGACGGACGAACACTGAAGCTTTCTTT
>many|TRBJ1-5|.|TRBV12-3/TRBV12-4
CASSLVGAGVAQPQHF
TGTGCCAGCAGTTTAGTCGGGGCAGGGGTGGCTCAGCCCCAGCATTTT
>few|TRBJ1-5|.|TRBV19
CASNIDNQPQHF
TGTGCCAGTAACATAGACAATCAGCCCCAGCATTTT
>.|TRBJ2-3|TRBD1|TRBV11-2
CASSLWAGGKDTQYF
TGTGCCAGCAGCTTATGGGCAGGGGGCAAAGATACGCAGTATTTT